A single sample gave rise to the 30 T cell receptor beta chains below, sequenced in a study of T cells after yellow fever vaccination. TCRdb passed the 5' RACE reads through MiXCR, listing each CDR3 protein once. Counted here are more than 300,000 distinct CDR3 sequences, over 3.5% occurring once; the ten biggest clones make up 19%. The source material was PBMCs, sampled 15 days after the yellow fever booster vaccination. These receptor sequences come from a man younger than 35 who received the YFV17D yellow fever vaccine.

This clonotype has a handful of counts. V gene TRBV5-6 combines with J gene TRBJ1-5; the D gene is possibly TRBD1 (6 bases). The germline V and J ends were trimmed by 0 bases and 2 bases, with 12 bases remaining between them. This CDR3 has 16 amino acids. Germline V CDR1 and CDR2: SGHDT, YYEEEE. As DNA, the CDR3 is TGTGCCAGCAGCTTGGGGGGGCGTCTGGGCAATCAGCCCCAGCATTTT. Its translation is CASSLGGRLGNQPQHF.

This chain links TRBV20-1 with TRBJ2-1, with TRBD1 identical over 9 bases. This CDR3 has 14 residues. Per germline, CDR1 DFQATT and CDR2 SNEGSKA (reference sequence). The J segment lost 7 bases and the V segment lost 6 bases, leaving 10 bases of the junction unmatched. In nucleotides, the CDR3 is TGCAGTGCGGAAGACGGGACAGGGTTGAATGAGCAGTTCTTC. It is translated as CSAEDGTGLNEQFF.

This clonotype was seen a single time. Since a much larger clone is just one base distant, this may be a read error. V is TRBV10-3 and J is TRBJ2-3; D not resolved. This CDR3 has 15 residues. Germline values: CDR1 ENHRY, CDR2 SYGVKD. The germline V and J ends were trimmed by 1 base and 1 base, with 9 bases remaining between them. This chain's CDR3 is CAISEWSRGTDTQYF. The CDR3, as DNA: TGTGCCATCAGTGAGTGGAGTAGAGGCACAGATACGCAGTATTTT.

This clonotype was recorded a few times. V and J are TRBV15 and TRBJ1-2; 10 nucleotides agree with TRBD1. The V gene's germline CDR1 is LNHNV and CDR2 YYDKDF (reference sequence). The length of the CDR3 is 16 residues. Trimming removed 5 bases from V and 8 bases from J; junction bases left unmatched: 14. The CDR3: CATSSLRRQGARGYTF. The CDR3 DNA follows: TGTGCCACCAGCTCCTTGAGGCGACAGGGGGCGCGCGGCTACACCTTC.

V and J are TRBV29-1 and TRBJ2-7, with D uncertain. The CDR3 contains 10 residues. V shed 7 bases and J shed 6 bases, with 10 bases lying between them. CDR1 SQVTM and CDR2 ANQGSEA come from the germline V gene. The CDR3 DNA reads TGCAGCGCCTGGGTGGGCGAGCAGTACTTC. This encodes CSAWVGEQYF.

This clonotype was found many times. This rearrangement joins TRBV7-2 to TRBJ2-1; D ambiguous. With 5 bases removed from V and 4 bases from J, the gap between germline ends came to 9 bases. The germline V gene has CDR1 SGHTA and CDR2 FQGNSA. This CDR3 comprises 13 residues. The CDR3 DNA follows: TGTGCCAGCAGCGAGGACGCGTACAATGAGCAGTTCTTC. Protein sequence: CASSEDAYNEQFF.

The chain has TRBV7-9 and TRBJ2-2; D perhaps matches TRBD2 (5 bases). Germline CDR1 reads SEHNR; CDR2 reads FQNEAQ (reference sequence). V lost 1 base and J lost 4, with 16 bases in between. The CDR3 length is 17 residues. CDR3 coding DNA: TGTGCCAGCAGCTTAGTCTATCGTCTAGCAGCCACCGGGGAGCTGTTTTTT. Amino acids: CASSLVYRLAATGELFF.

This clonotype showed up many times. This rearrangement joins TRBV4-1 to TRBJ1-2; D is possibly TRBD1 (6 bases). Trimming stripped 0 bases from V and 5 bases from J, with 10 bases between. This CDR3 is 14 amino acids long. Germline V CDR1 and CDR2: MGHRA, YSYEKL. CDR3 bases: TGCGCCAGCAGCCAAGAGGAGGGGGGATATGGCTACACCTTC. Residues: CASSQEEGGYGYTF.

This clonotype was counted ten times or more. This sequence joins TRBV7-8 and TRBJ2-5; possible D gene TRBD1, 6 bases. CDR1 is SGHVS and CDR2 is FQNEAQ in the germline V gene. The CDR3 contains 21 residues. Between the trimmed V and J ends, which lost 7 bases and 0 bases, there was a span of 33 bases. CDR3 sequence (DNA): TGTGCCAGCAACCATCCAAAGACTCCCGTGGGGGCCCGCGGGTACCAAGAGACCCAGTACTTC. Its translation is CASNHPKTPVGARGYQETQYF.

The V and J genes are TRBV27 and TRBJ1-6, with 8 bases matching TRBD1. CDR3 length: 15 amino acids. Germline CDR1 is MNHEY and CDR2 is SMNVEV (reference sequence). Germline trimming cut 5 bases from V and 10 bases from J; bases unmatched to any gene: 10. This chain's CDR3 is CASSPLSGGTSPLHF. CDR3 coding DNA: TGTGCCAGCAGTCCCCTCTCAGGGGGCACGTCACCCCTCCACTTT.

CDR3: CASSGQPNTGELFF. DNA of the CDR3: TGTGCCAGCAGCGGACAGCCGAACACCGGGGAGCTGTTTTTT. V gene TRBV7-3 combines with J gene TRBJ2-2, with D maybe TRBD1 (6 bases). Germline assignment: CDR1 SGHTA and CDR2 FQGTGA. V gave up 5 bases and J gave up 0 bases, with 7 bases separating them. The CDR3 loop spans 14 amino acids.

This clonotype has ten or more counts. The V call is TRBV10-3, the J call TRBJ2-3; 11 bases line up with TRBD2. This CDR3 contains 15 residues. J gave up 2 bases and V 4 bases, and 2 bases lay outside the gene matches. The V gene's germline CDR1 is ENHRY and CDR2 SYGVKD. CDR3 nucleotide sequence: TGTGCCATCAGTGCGACTAGCGGGGTCACAGATACGCAGTATTTT. Translated: CAISATSGVTDTQYF.

This clonotype appeared many times. The rearrangement links TRBV4-1 to TRBJ2-7, with D unresolved. The CDR3 extends over 15 amino acids. V was trimmed by 4 bases and J by 7 bases, leaving 20 bases between them. From germline, CDR1 is MGHRA and CDR2 YSYEKL. This CDR3 is CASSPEIGTYGEQYV. Written as DNA, the CDR3 is TGCGCCAGCAGCCCTGAGATAGGTACCTACGGGGAGCAGTACGTC.

This clonotype was counted at least ten times. The J gene is TRBJ2-1, the V gene TRBV7-2, with 8 bases aligning to TRBD2. This CDR3 region has 15 residues. CDR1 is SGHTA, CDR2 FQGNSA, per germline. With V trimmed by 2 bases and J by 2 bases, 2 bases remained unmatched. CDR3 coding DNA: TGTGCCAGCAGCTTAAATAGCGGGGCCTACAATGAGCAGTTCTTC. Amino acids: CASSLNSGAYNEQFF.

The table lists this clonotype with a few counts. The rearrangement uses TRBV7-2 and TRBJ1-2; TRBD1 aligns across 7 bases. With V trimmed by 5 bases and J by 5 bases, 11 bases remained unmatched. CDR1 SGHTA and CDR2 FQGNSA come from the germline V gene. This CDR3 is 15 amino acids long. The CDR3 protein is CASSIRGLEGYGYTF. CDR3 coding DNA: TGTGCCAGCAGCATTAGGGGGCTGGAGGGTTATGGCTACACCTTC.

The chain has TRBV20-1 and TRBJ1-6; TRBD1 might be the D (6 bases). Germline V CDR1 and CDR2: DFQATT, SNEGSKA (reference sequence). This CDR3 is built from 12 residues. The ends were cut back, 7 bases at V and 10 bases at J, with 14 bases in the middle. DNA of the CDR3: TGCAGTGGCTCGACAGGTGACTCACCCCTCCACTTT. It is translated as CSGSTGDSPLHF.

This clonotype was seen a few times. The chain is built from TRBV11-2 and TRBJ2-3; 9 bases align to TRBD1. This CDR3 is 14 amino acids long. V trimming: 5 bases; J trimming: 4 bases; junction bases outside the gene matches: 4. Germline values: CDR1 SGHAT, CDR2 FQNNGV. The CDR3 DNA follows: TGTGCCAGCAGCGTGGACAGGGGTTCAGATACGCAGTATTTT. Its protein is CASSVDRGSDTQYF. The full variable domain, its missing parts supplied by reference TRBV11-2 and TRBJ2-3, is EAGVAQSPRYKIIEKRQSVAFWCNPISGHATLYWYQQILGQGPKLLIQFQNNGVVDDSQLPKDRFSAERLKGVDSTLKIQPAKLEDSAVYLCASSVDRGSDTQYFGPGTRLTVL.

The table lists this clonotype with a few counts. The rearrangement joins TRBV18 to TRBJ2-7; D uncertain. Germline-derived CDR1 and CDR2 are KGHSH and LQKENI. The CDR3 loop spans 15 amino acids. Trimming removed 2 bases from V and 2 bases from J, with 13 bases in between. In nucleotides, the CDR3 is TGTGCCAGCTCACCAAATCCCGGGTCTACCTACGAGCAGTACTTC. Translating gives CASSPNPGSTYEQYF.

Many counts were recorded for this clonotype. The chain recombines TRBV5-1 with TRBJ2-1; 8 bases are shared with TRBD1. Germline CDR1 and CDR2: SGHRS and YFSETQ. J lost 12 bases, V lost 4 bases, and 15 bases had no gene match. CDR3 length: 15 residues. CDR3 region: CASSPRGRGRPVQFF. The DNA of the CDR3 is TGCGCCAGCAGCCCGCGGGGCAGGGGGCGCCCGGTGCAGTTCTTC.

This clonotype was observed many times. At one end the junction does not follow the germline gene, possibly because of a read error. The chain carries TRBV5-1 and TRBJ2-5, with D perhaps matching TRBD2 (5 bases). This CDR3 has 12 amino acids. Germline CDR1 reads SGHRS; CDR2 reads YFSETQ. As DNA, the CDR3 is TGTGCCAGCAGCTTAGCGCTGGAGACCCAGTACTTC. Residues: CASSLALETQYF.

This clonotype has a count of ten or more. The V and J genes are TRBV11-2 and TRBJ2-5; D perhaps matches TRBD1 (6 bases). V lost 6 bases to trimming and J lost 3 bases, with 14 bases between them. CDR1 and CDR2 from the germline V gene are SGHAT and FQNNGV. CDR3 size: 14 residues. Here the CDR3 reads CASRGHLGKETQYF. For the CDR3, the DNA is TGTGCCAGCAGGGGACACCTGGGGAAAGAGACCCAGTACTTC.

This clonotype was found many times. The genes are TRBV7-3 and TRBJ1-6; the D is unclear. The CDR3 consists of 12 residues. V lost 9 bases and J 10 bases, leaving 13 bases between the germline ends. Germline-derived CDR1 and CDR2 are SGHTA and FQGTGA. CDR3 loop: CASPQKVSPLHF. DNA of the CDR3: TGTGCCAGTCCACAGAAAGTATCACCCCTCCACTTT.

Here the CDR3 reads CASRPHLDSTSGNSGANVLTF. The CDR3 nucleotides read TGTGCAAGTCGTCCGCACTTAGATTCGACTAGCGGTAACTCTGGGGCCAACGTCCTGACTTTC. The chain has TRBV12-2 and TRBJ2-6; the table's D call, TRBD2, has no DNA check behind it. TRBV12-2 counts as a pseudogene. There are 21 residues in the CDR3.

The chain employs TRBV29-1 and TRBJ1-4; D remains ambiguous. Germline V gene lookup returns CDR1 SQVTM and CDR2 ANQGSEA. The V end was cut by 5 bases, the J end by 8 bases, with 12 bases between. The CDR3 length is 12 residues. The CDR3 here is CSVSSGREKLFF. In DNA form, the CDR3 reads TGCAGCGTTTCCAGTGGGAGGGAAAAACTGTTTTTT.

This clonotype appeared many times. V is TRBV5-1 and J is TRBJ2-3; 7 bases match TRBD1. Per the germline V gene, CDR1 is SGHRS and CDR2 is YFSETQ. This CDR3 spans 16 amino acids. V trimming: 0 bases; J trimming: 3 bases; junction bases outside the gene matches: 7. The CDR3 region has the DNA TGCGCCAGCAGCTTGGGTGGGACAGTATTTACAGATACGCAGTATTTT. Its protein is CASSLGGTVFTDTQYF.

This clonotype came up a few times. V usage is TRBV12-3 or TRBV12-4 and J usage is TRBJ2-2; D unclear. The V end was cut by 2 bases, the J end by 8 bases, with 9 bases between. There are 13 residues in the CDR3. Here the CDR3 DNA reads TGTGCCAGCAGTTTAATCGGTGGGGGGGAGCTGTTTTTT. Its translation is CASSLIGGGELFF.

The CDR3 region is CASSESGHEGTEAFF. The CDR3 coding sequence is TGTGCCAGCAGTGAAAGTGGACACGAGGGCACTGAAGCTTTCTTT. This chain uses TRBV2 with TRBJ1-1, with a possible D match to TRBD1 (5 bases). The length of the CDR3 is 15 residues. With 2 bases removed from V and 4 bases from J, the gap between germline ends came to 14 bases. Germline V lookup: CDR1 SNHLY, CDR2 FYNNEI.

This clonotype has a count of ten or more. The chain employs TRBV7-2 and TRBJ1-2; 9 nucleotides line up with TRBD1. The CDR3 is 15 amino acids. The trim removed 5 bases at V and 4 bases at J, leaving 8 bases unmatched. Per germline, CDR1 SGHTA and CDR2 FQGNSA. The CDR3 region is CASSQGVTGGYGYTF. The CDR3 DNA sequence: TGTGCCAGCAGCCAGGGGGTGACAGGGGGCTATGGCTACACCTTC.

The J gene is TRBJ1-2, the V gene TRBV9; D not certain. CDR1 is SGDLS, CDR2 YYNGEE, per germline. V lost 2 bases to trimming and J lost 5 bases, with 16 bases between them. The CDR3 extends over 15 amino acids. The CDR3 is CASSVPSSGGYGYTF. The CDR3 DNA is TGTGCCAGCAGCGTCCCTTCGTCGGGAGGATATGGCTACACCTTC.

The sample holds many counts of this clonotype. The chain uses TRBV7-6 and TRBJ2-7; no reliable D call. This CDR3 has 13 amino acids. From germline, CDR1 is SGHVS and CDR2 FNYEAQ. Trimming removed 2 bases at V and 5 bases at J, with 10 bases between. In nucleotides, the CDR3 is TGTGCCAGCAGCTTAACCGGTCTAAACGAGCAGTACTTC. This encodes CASSLTGLNEQYF. The variable domain in full, completed from reference TRBV7-6 and TRBJ2-7, reads GAGVSQSPRYKVTKRGQDVALRCDPISGHVSLYWYRQALGQGPEFLTYFNYEAQQDKSGLPNDRFSAERPEGSISTLTIQRTEQRDSAMYRCASSLTGLNEQYFGPGTRLTVT.